Listed here is a single TCR beta chain. The antigen remains unidentified. This entry belongs to a study of tissue T cells after allogeneic stem cell transplantation. Looking at the study overall: Recipient PBMCs from before transplant existed for five GVHD patients. Regarding the study as a whole: Anatomically similar tissues had similar TCR repertoires within each patient.

Per germline, CDR1 SGHAT and CDR2 FQNNGV. Germline trimming cut 3 bases from V and 5 bases from J; bases unmatched to any gene: 9. This CDR3 has 17 residues. Sequenced by immunoSEQ multiplex PCR; TCRdb stores in-frame clones only, minus some. Among around 40,000 clones listed, just under 95% were seen once. The TCR was taken from a woman aged 40-69 years who later had graft-versus-host disease after an allogeneic stem cell transplant. The genes are TRBV11-2 and TRBJ2-3, with 12 nucleotides matching TRBD2. Sample: blood, taken before transplantation. The DNA for the CDR3 is TGTGCCAGCAGCTTCATAGGGAGGGGACTAGCGGGAGATACGCAGTATTTT. Translated, it gives CASSFIGRGLAGDTQYF. The complete variable domain, with remaining parts taken from reference TRBV11-2 and TRBJ2-3, reads EAGVAQSPRYKIIEKRQSVAFWCNPISGHATLYWYQQILGQGPKLLIQFQNNGVVDDSQLPKDRFSAERLKGVDSTLKIQPAKLEDSAVYLCASSFIGRGLAGDTQYFGPGTRLTVL.